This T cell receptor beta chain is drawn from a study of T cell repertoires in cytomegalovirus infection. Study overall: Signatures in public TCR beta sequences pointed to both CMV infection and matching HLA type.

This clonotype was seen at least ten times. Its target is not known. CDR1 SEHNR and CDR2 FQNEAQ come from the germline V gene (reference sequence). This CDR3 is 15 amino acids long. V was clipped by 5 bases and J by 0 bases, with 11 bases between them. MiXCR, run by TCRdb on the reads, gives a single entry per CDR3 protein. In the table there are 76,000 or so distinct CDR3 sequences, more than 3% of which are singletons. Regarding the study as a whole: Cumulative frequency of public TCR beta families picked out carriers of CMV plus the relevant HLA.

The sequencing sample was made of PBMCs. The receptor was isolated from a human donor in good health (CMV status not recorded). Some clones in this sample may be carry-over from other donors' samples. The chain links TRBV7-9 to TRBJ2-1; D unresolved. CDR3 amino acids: CASSASESSYNEQFF. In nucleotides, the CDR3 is TGTGCCAGCAGCGCGAGCGAGAGCTCCTACAATGAGCAGTTCTTC.